This T cell receptor beta chain comes out of a study of cytomegalovirus exposure and HLA in healthy donors. Whole-study findings and limits: The majority of TCR sequences were rare, yet some public TCRs appeared in many donors. High sensitivity and specificity were reportedly achieved when the classifier diagnosed cytomegalovirus status. According to a subsequent analysis, TCR clusters identified in the first cohort showed a tendency to co-occur across the 100 to 150 validation repertoires.

About this clone itself: What it recognizes is unknown.

Sequencing used immunoSEQ multiplex PCR; TCRdb keeps in-frame clones, though not all of them. The repertoire includes some 270,000 clones, approximately 83% of them detected once, and about 1% sits in the top ten. J lost 3 bases, V lost 5 bases, and 8 bases had no gene match. Germline assignment: CDR1 SGHVS and CDR2 FNYEAQ. The CDR3 has 15 amino acids. Sequencing was done on a sample of PBMCs. V is TRBV7-6 and J is TRBJ2-7; 9 bases are shared with TRBD1. This TCR was recovered from a woman aged 18-29 years in good health and CMV-seronegative. CDR3 residues: CASSRGQGVGYEQYF. The CDR3 region has the DNA TGTGCCAGCAGCCGGGGACAGGGAGTTGGCTACGAGCAGTACTTC.